The 31 T cell receptor beta chains listed next were all sequenced from one sample in a study of shared clonotypes between healthy human individuals. The method was immunoSEQ multiplex PCR; TCRdb's version includes in-frame clones alone and lacks a portion of them. This sample has around 100,000 clones, with less than 80% found just once. The sequencing sample was made of memory CD8+ T cells sorted from blood. Documented subset: CD45RO+ cells pooled with CCR7-negative TemRA cells. The receptors were sampled from a woman aged 30 to 39 in good health.

This chain connects TRBV27 to TRBJ2-1, with D hard to call. The CDR3 covers 13 residues. The V end lost 5 bases, the J end lost 4 bases, and 9 bases lay between the germline ends. Germline-derived CDR1 and CDR2 are MNHEY and SMNVEV (reference sequence). CDR3 residues: CASSHTWYNEQFF. The CDR3 nucleotides read TGTGCCAGCAGTCATACATGGTACAATGAGCAGTTCTTC.

By sample share, this clone is hyperexpanded. The chain carries TRBV28 and TRBJ1-5; D not resolved. The germline gives CDR1 MDHEN, CDR2 SYDVKM. This CDR3 is built from 15 residues. The V and J ends lost 5 bases and 0 bases respectively, with 11 bases between them. CDR3 sequence (DNA): TGTGCCAGCAGTCCGGACTTGTATAGCAATCAGCCCCAGCATTTT. As protein: CASSPDLYSNQPQHF.

The CDR3 region has the DNA TGTGCCAGCAGCGGGCGACAGTACTACGAGCAGTACTTC. Translated: CASSGRQYYEQYF. The rearrangement links TRBV7-9 to TRBJ2-7, with D possibly being TRBD1 (5 bases). V was pared by 5 bases and J by 3 bases, with 11 bases between. The CDR3 sequence is 13 residues long. Per germline, CDR1 SEHNR and CDR2 FQNEAQ (reference sequence).

Points on this clone: Distinct nucleotide sequences in the sample also encode this CDR3. The V gene is TRBV4-1, the J gene TRBJ2-3; a weak D match, TRBD1 (6 bases). Trimming cost V 4 bases and J 1 base, with 12 bases left between them. This CDR3 region has 15 residues. CDR1 is MGHRA, CDR2 YSYEKL, per germline. Here the CDR3 reads CASSLQGRGTDTQYF. CDR3 nucleotide sequence: TGCGCCAGCAGCCTGCAGGGGCGCGGCACAGATACGCAGTATTTT.

The J gene is TRBJ2-1, the V gene TRBV16; D uncertain. V lost 0 bases, J lost 0 bases, and 6 bases lay in between. The germline V gene encodes CDR1 KGHSY and CDR2 FQNENV. CDR3 size: 15 residues. The CDR3 DNA is TGTGCCAGCAGCCAATCCCCGAGCTCCTACAATGAGCAGTTCTTC. This codes for CASSQSPSSYNEQFF.

The chain uses TRBV6-1 and TRBJ2-5; D perhaps matches TRBD1 (6 bases). The CDR3 is made up of 14 amino acids. CDR1 and CDR2 (germline): MNHNS, SASEGT. Deletions cut 5 bases from V and 3 bases from J, with 13 bases between. CDR3 protein: CASSTGQREETQYF. The CDR3 DNA sequence: TGTGCCAGCAGTACCGGACAGCGAGAAGAGACCCAGTACTTC.

About this clone: It is likely a read error: a sequence one base away is far more abundant. V usage is TRBV2 and J usage is TRBJ2-7; D is ambiguous. CDR3 length equals 15 residues. Germline lookup yields CDR1 SNHLY and CDR2 FYNNEI. CDR3 sequence (DNA): TGTACCAGCAGTGAATTGGACCCCACCTACTACGAGCAGTACTTC. It translates to CTSSELDPTYYEQYF.

V is TRBV28 and J is TRBJ1-2, with D maybe TRBD1 (6 bases). Germline V lookup: CDR1 MDHEN, CDR2 SYDVKM. This CDR3 has 15 amino acids. With 4 bases removed from V and 3 bases from J, the gap between germline ends came to 15 bases. In DNA form, the CDR3 reads TGTGCCAGCAGTTGGTCAGGGGAGCGTGACTATGGCTACACCTTC. Translation gives CASSWSGERDYGYTF.

A single count supports this clone. The CDR3 DNA follows: TGTGCCAGCGCCAGGGACAATGAGCAGTTCTTC. Translation: CASARDNEQFF. V usage is TRBV7-9 and J usage is TRBJ2-1; D may be TRBD1 (5 bases). The CDR3 loop spans 11 amino acids. V dropped 8 bases and J dropped 5 bases, with 7 bases sitting between them. Germline CDR1 SEHNR, CDR2 FQNEAQ (reference sequence).

The chain employs TRBV11-1 and TRBJ2-7; 8 nucleotides line up with TRBD2. V shed 3 bases, J shed 2 bases, and the junction held 6 bases outside the gene matches. The CDR3 consists of 15 residues. Germline CDR1 reads SGHAT; CDR2 reads FQDESV (reference sequence). This CDR3 reads CASSFAPGGAYEQYF. The CDR3 nucleotides read TGTGCCAGCAGCTTTGCCCCCGGGGGGGCCTACGAGCAGTACTTC.

V is TRBV19 and J is TRBJ1-2, with unresolved D. CDR3 size: 15 residues. Germline loops: CDR1 LNHDA, CDR2 SQIVND (reference sequence). Trimming stripped 2 bases from V and 2 bases from J, with 12 bases between. The CDR3 protein is CASSIIPPGNYGYTF. CDR3 sequence (DNA): TGTGCCAGTAGTATAATCCCGCCCGGGAACTATGGCTACACCTTC.

The V and J genes are TRBV28 and TRBJ1-1; 9 positions agree with TRBD1. This CDR3 is 15 amino acids long. Germline assignment: CDR1 MDHEN and CDR2 SYDVKM. J gave up 4 bases and V 1 base, and 4 bases lay outside the gene matches. CDR3 sequence reads: CASSLYRGQGTEAFF. The DNA of the CDR3 is TGTGCCAGCAGTTTATACAGGGGGCAGGGCACTGAAGCTTTCTTT.

The chain employs TRBV27 and TRBJ1-2; 9 nucleotides align to TRBD1. This CDR3 has 17 amino acids. CDR1 and CDR2 (germline): MNHEY, SMNVEV (reference sequence). V was clipped by 7 bases and J by 0 bases; unmatched bases: 12. This chain's CDR3 is CASKHPGQGPPNYGYTF. In DNA form, the CDR3 reads TGTGCCAGCAAACACCCGGGACAGGGCCCCCCTAACTATGGCTACACCTTC.

The J gene is TRBJ2-1, the V gene TRBV18; a weak D match, TRBD1 (6 bases). CDR3 size: 20 residues. CDR1 is KGHSH, CDR2 LQKENI, per germline. V dropped 1 base and J dropped 1 base, with 23 bases sitting between them. CDR3 sequence reads: CASSPLTPGTLSGSYNEQFF. CDR3 DNA sequence: TGTGCCAGCTCACCACTTACCCCTGGGACACTTAGTGGATCCTACAATGAGCAGTTCTTC.

A few counts support this clone. The J gene is TRBJ2-2, the V gene TRBV6-1; 7 nucleotides match TRBD1. The CDR3 contains 14 residues. Germline CDR1 reads MNHNS; CDR2 reads SASEGT. Trimming cost V 4 bases and J 7 bases; bases outside gene matches: 6. CDR3 coding DNA: TGTGCCAGCAGTGTAACAGGGGAGAGCGGGGAGCTGTTTTTT. Its translation: CASSVTGESGELFF.

This clone occurred many times. This chain uses TRBV18 with TRBJ2-2; a possible D gene is TRBD1 (6 bases). V was clipped by 2 bases and J by 7 bases, with 14 bases between them. Germline V lookup: CDR1 KGHSH, CDR2 LQKENI. This CDR3 has 15 residues. The CDR3 coding sequence is TGTGCCAGCTCACCAGGACAGAGCCCCATCGGGGAGCTGTTTTTT. Translated: CASSPGQSPIGELFF.

This clone was observed a handful of times. The rearrangement links TRBV13 to TRBJ2-2, with 12 bases aligning to TRBD1. V shed 4 bases, J shed 6 bases, and the junction held 6 bases outside the gene matches. The germline V gene has CDR1 PRHDT and CDR2 FYEKMQ (reference sequence). This CDR3 has 16 amino acids. The CDR3 sequence: CASSSPGQGASGELFF. The CDR3 region has the DNA TGTGCCAGCAGCTCCCCGGGACAGGGGGCGTCCGGGGAGCTGTTTTTT.

The V gene is TRBV27, the J gene TRBJ2-7, with a weak D call TRBD2 (7 bases). The CDR3 runs 15 residues. Germline CDR1 reads MNHEY; CDR2 reads SMNVEV (reference sequence). Trimming took off 6 bases at V and 2 bases at J, with 17 bases between the two ends. The CDR3 here is CASSQGRGVTYEQYF. CDR3 coding DNA: TGTGCCAGCAGCCAGGGGAGGGGGGTAACCTACGAGCAGTACTTC.

The sample holds one count of this clone. This sequence joins TRBV28 and TRBJ1-3; maybe TRBD1 (6 bases). V was pared by 6 bases and J by 2 bases, with 14 bases between. This CDR3 contains 15 residues. CDR1 and CDR2 from the germline V gene are MDHEN and SYDVKM. The CDR3 region is CASRFTGSAGNTIYF. As DNA, the CDR3 is TGTGCCAGCAGGTTTACAGGGTCGGCTGGAAACACCATATATTTT.

DNA for the CDR3: TGTGCCAGCAGCTTGAGGGGGCTCAATGAAAAACTGTTTTTT. Residues: CASSLRGLNEKLFF. The gene calls are TRBV5-5 and TRBJ1-4; 7 bases agree with TRBD1. With V trimmed by 1 base and J by 5 bases, 2 bases remained unmatched. Germline V gene lookup returns CDR1 SGHKS and CDR2 YYEKEE (reference sequence). The CDR3 has 14 residues.

The chain has TRBV5-1 and TRBJ1-1, with 7 positions matching TRBD1. CDR3 length: 19 amino acids. The ends lost 4 bases at V and 3 bases at J; junction bases unmatched: 21. The germline gives CDR1 SGHRS, CDR2 YFSETQ. This CDR3 reads CASSPVRSTRGLGYTEAFF. In nucleotides, the CDR3 is TGCGCCAGCAGCCCTGTTAGGTCTACGAGGGGGCTGGGGTACACTGAAGCTTTCTTT.

CDR3 region: CSVASGEGKLFF. The CDR3 region has the DNA TGCAGCGTTGCGTCGGGGGAAGGAAAACTGTTTTTT. This chain uses TRBV29-1 with TRBJ1-4; tentative D call: TRBD1 (5 bases). The germline CDR1 and CDR2 sequences are SQVTM and ANQGSEA. The CDR3 loop spans 12 amino acids. V was shortened by 4 bases and J by 10 bases, with 13 bases between the two germline ends.

The genes are TRBV27 and TRBJ2-3; 8 nucleotides agree with TRBD2. J gave up 1 base and V 5 bases, and 11 bases lay outside the gene matches. CDR1 is MNHEY and CDR2 is SMNVEV in the germline V gene (reference sequence). CDR3 size: 17 residues. As DNA, the CDR3 is TGTGCCAGCAGTCCCGTACTAGCGGCAACCGGCACAGATACGCAGTATTTT. Translated: CASSPVLAATGTDTQYF.

The rearrangement links TRBV19 to TRBJ2-2; D unclear. Germline CDR1 reads LNHDA; CDR2 reads SQIVND (reference sequence). This CDR3 has 16 amino acids. Trimming stripped 8 bases from V and 1 base from J, with 17 bases between. The CDR3 coding sequence is TGTGCCAGTTCCCCTAGTGAGATATTGAACACCGGGGAGCTGTTTTTT. This translates into CASSPSEILNTGELFF.

V and J are TRBV6-1 and TRBJ1-1; D is possibly TRBD1 (5 bases). This CDR3 region has 13 residues. Trimming took 7 bases from V and 7 from J, leaving 16 bases between them. CDR1 and CDR2 from the germline V gene are MNHNS and SASEGT. The CDR3 region has the DNA TGTGCCAGCAACCAAGGGGAGGGTCGTGAAGCTTTCTTT. Translated: CASNQGEGREAFF.

The chain couples TRBV28 to TRBJ2-7; TRBD2 agrees at 9 bases. Germline loops: CDR1 MDHEN, CDR2 SYDVKM. The V gene end was trimmed by 3 bases and the J gene end by 2 bases; junction bases not matched to a gene: 5. The CDR3 consists of 15 residues. CDR3 residues: CASSFFLAGPYEQYF. The CDR3 bases are TGTGCCAGCAGTTTTTTCCTAGCGGGGCCCTACGAGCAGTACTTC. The whole variable domain, remainder taken from reference TRBV28 and TRBJ2-7, is DVKVTQSSRYLVKRTGEKVFLECVQDMDHENMFWYRQDPGLGLRLIYFSYDVKMKEKGDIPEGYSVSREKKERFSLILESASTNQTSMYLCASSFFLAGPYEQYFGPGTRLTVT.

The rearrangement uses TRBV7-8 and TRBJ1-5, with D uncertain. Germline V gene sequence: CDR1 SGHVS, CDR2 FQNEAQ. The V end lost 1 base, the J end lost 4 bases, and 17 bases lay between the germline ends. The CDR3 runs to 17 residues. The CDR3 coding sequence is TGTGCCAGCAGCTTAGTGCAGGCCACTGTTCTGAATCAGCCCCAGCATTTT. Encoded protein: CASSLVQATVLNQPQHF.

In nucleotides, the CDR3 is TGTGCCAGCTCACCCCCTGACTACCAAGAGACCCAGTACTTC. Amino acid sequence: CASSPPDYQETQYF. This rearrangement joins TRBV18 to TRBJ2-5; D unclear. CDR3 size: 14 residues. Germline CDR1 reads KGHSH; CDR2 reads LQKENI. V was shortened by 3 bases and J by 0 bases, with 8 bases between the two germline ends.

The genes are TRBV27 and TRBJ2-7; TRBD1 matches at 9 bases. The germline V gene encodes CDR1 MNHEY and CDR2 SMNVEV (reference sequence). V was clipped by 5 bases and J by 5 bases; unmatched bases: 13. The CDR3 extends over 16 amino acids. Here the CDR3 DNA reads TGTGCCAGCAGTCCCCAACAGGGGGCATTCTTCAACGAGCAGTACTTC. Residues: CASSPQQGAFFNEQYF.

The CDR3 reads CASSLEALTSYEQYF. CDR3 DNA sequence: TGCGCCAGCAGCTTGGAGGCACTAACCTCCTACGAGCAGTACTTC. The chain carries TRBV5-1 and TRBJ2-7; D is unresolved. Trimming left V 0 bases short and J 0 bases short, with 10 bases between. The V gene's germline CDR1 is SGHRS and CDR2 YFSETQ. The CDR3 length is 15 residues.

This clone was recorded a few times. The chain carries TRBV25-1 and TRBJ2-1; D is possibly TRBD1 (5 bases). Looked up from germline, CDR1 is MGHDK and CDR2 is SYGVNS. Between the trimmed V and J ends, which lost 10 bases and 8 bases, there was a span of 21 bases. CDR3 length equals 14 residues. CDR3 amino acids: CATQGGLIPDEQFF. CDR3 nucleotide sequence: TGTGCCACCCAGGGCGGTTTAATCCCGGATGAGCAGTTCTTC.